The sequence of this T cell receptor (beta chain) was determined in a study of spatial heterogeneity in lung cancer. Study-level background: Follow-up PBMC specimens underwent sequencing when available; their median timing was roughly 2 years after resection.

By proportion, this clonotype is medium-sized. As yet, its antigen is unknown. Regarding time point: blood at routine non-recurrence follow-up after resection. Sequencing was performed on whole RNA extracted from tumor and nontumor lung tissue, or from frozen PBMC, and the material was left unsorted. The study, taken as a whole, reports: Ubiquitous expanded tumor TCRs were seen in blood more at resection than at follow-up.

Single TCR cDNA molecules each had their own unique molecular identifier. MiXCR, applied by TCRdb to the 5' RACE reads, yields one record per CDR3 protein. The data hold over 15,000 distinct CDR3 sequences, with just under 6.5% observed a single time. Germline values: CDR1 LGHNA, CDR2 YSLEER. Germline trimming cut 1 base from V and 4 bases from J; bases unmatched to any gene: 13. CDR3 size: 17 residues. The chain combines TRBV4-3 with TRBJ2-7; 7 nucleotides agree with TRBD2. The origin of this receptor is a male donor with early-stage non-small cell lung cancer. The source was PBMCs, collected at follow-up. The CDR3 is CASSQATGASGSYEQYF. The CDR3 DNA follows: TGCGCCAGCAGCCAAGCTACCGGGGCTAGCGGTTCTTACGAGCAGTACTTC.